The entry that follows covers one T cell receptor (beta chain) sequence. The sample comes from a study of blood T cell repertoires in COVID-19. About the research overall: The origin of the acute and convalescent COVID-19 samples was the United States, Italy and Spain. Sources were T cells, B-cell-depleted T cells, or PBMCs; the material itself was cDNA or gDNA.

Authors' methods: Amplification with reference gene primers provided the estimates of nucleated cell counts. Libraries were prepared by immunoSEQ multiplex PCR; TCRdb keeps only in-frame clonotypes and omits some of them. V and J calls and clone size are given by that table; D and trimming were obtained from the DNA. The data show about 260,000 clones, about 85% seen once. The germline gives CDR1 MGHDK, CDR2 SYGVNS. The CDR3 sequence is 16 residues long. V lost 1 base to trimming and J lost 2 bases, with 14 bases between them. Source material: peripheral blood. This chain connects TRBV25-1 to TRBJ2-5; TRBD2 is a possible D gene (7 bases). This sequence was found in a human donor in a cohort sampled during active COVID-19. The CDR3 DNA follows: TGTGCCAGCAGTGAATTAGGGGGAGGGCCGCAAGAGACCCAGTACTTC. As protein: CASSELGGGPQETQYF.